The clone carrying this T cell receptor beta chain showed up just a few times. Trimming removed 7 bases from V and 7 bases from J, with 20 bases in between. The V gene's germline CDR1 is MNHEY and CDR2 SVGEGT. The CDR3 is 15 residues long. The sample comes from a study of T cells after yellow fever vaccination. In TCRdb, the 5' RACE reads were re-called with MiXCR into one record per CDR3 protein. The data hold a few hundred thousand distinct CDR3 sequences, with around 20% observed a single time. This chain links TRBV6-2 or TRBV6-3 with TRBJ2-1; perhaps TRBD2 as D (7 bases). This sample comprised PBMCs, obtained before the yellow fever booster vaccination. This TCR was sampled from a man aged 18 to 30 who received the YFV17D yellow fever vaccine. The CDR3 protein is CASNLPWGGPNEQFF. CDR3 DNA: TGTGCCAGCAATTTACCCTGGGGGGGGCCTAATGAGCAGTTCTTC.